This entry lists 16 T cell receptor beta chains sequenced from one sample in a study of beta chain features in type 1 diabetes. cDNA synthesis used the whole RNA isolate, giving expressed TCRB sequences. Clones were read by immunoSEQ multiplex PCR, and TCRdb kept only the in-frame ones, dropping some. The sample carries more than 300,000 clones, under 8.5% recorded once. Sequenced material: central memory CD4+ T cells from blood. Every receptor here comes from a woman between 18 and 29 years old in good health.

The rearrangement uses TRBV7-2 and TRBJ2-3; D is perhaps TRBD2 (6 bases). Germline values: CDR1 SGHTA, CDR2 FQGNSA. The CDR3 consists of 14 residues. The ends were cut back, 1 base at V and 2 bases at J, with 7 bases in the middle. The CDR3 sequence is CASSLGGNTDTQYF. CDR3 DNA sequence: TGTGCCAGCAGCTTAGGCGGGAACACAGATACGCAGTATTTT.

This chain links TRBV7-9 with TRBJ2-5, with a weak D call TRBD1 (6 bases). Trimming took 4 bases from V and 0 from J, leaving 21 bases between them. Germline values: CDR1 SEHNR, CDR2 FQNEAQ (reference sequence). CDR3 length equals 18 residues. CDR3 protein: CASSSPLRTGSYQETQYF. The CDR3 DNA reads as TGTGCCAGCAGCTCACCCCTGCGCACAGGGAGTTACCAAGAGACCCAGTACTTC.

This clone has more than one count but fewer than ten. The chain recombines TRBV5-1 with TRBJ2-5, with D perhaps TRBD2 (6 bases). Germline CDR1 and CDR2: SGHRS and YFSETQ. Trimming stripped 0 bases from V and 5 bases from J, with 14 bases between. This CDR3 comprises 15 residues. The CDR3 bases are TGCGCCAGCAGCTTGGCAAGTACTAGCAGGGAGACCCAGTACTTC. Translation: CASSLASTSRETQYF.

The chain combines TRBV19 with TRBJ1-3; D gene unclear. The V end lost 9 bases, the J end lost 0 bases, and 12 bases lay between the germline ends. Germline loops: CDR1 LNHDA, CDR2 SQIVND (reference sequence). CDR3 length: 14 amino acids. The CDR3 region is CASRNLGSGNTIYF. The DNA of the CDR3 is TGTGCCAGCAGGAATTTAGGCTCTGGAAACACCATATATTTT. Supplemented by reference TRBV19 and TRBJ1-3, the full variable domain reads DGGITQSPKYLFRKEGQNVTLSCEQNLNHDAMYWYRQDPGQGLRLIYYSQIVNDFQKGDIAEGYSVSREKKESFPLTVTSAQKNPTAFYLCASRNLGSGNTIYFGEGSWLTVV.

The chain joins TRBV19 to TRBJ1-1; 9 bases are shared with TRBD1. CDR1 and CDR2 (germline): LNHDA, SQIVND (reference sequence). J lost 4 bases, V lost 7 bases, and 13 bases had no gene match. The CDR3 spans 16 residues. CDR3 in amino acids: CASTTPGQGRVTEAFF. CDR3 bases: TGTGCCAGTACCACCCCTGGACAGGGGAGGGTCACTGAAGCTTTCTTT.

The rearrangement uses TRBV10-3 and TRBJ2-7, with D possibly being TRBD2 (6 bases). The J call may be wrong; the DNA end is better matched by TRBJ2-1. Germline V lookup: CDR1 ENHRY, CDR2 SYGVKD. The CDR3 totals 15 residues. For the CDR3, the DNA is TGTGCCATCAGTGGATCGACTAGCTCCTACAATGAGCAGTTCTTC. This codes for CAISGSTSSYNEQFF.

This clone was counted many times. The same CDR3 also results from other DNA sequences found in this sample. The V gene is TRBV5-1, the J gene TRBJ1-5; TRBD1 aligns across 7 bases. The CDR3 extends over 14 amino acids. The J segment lost 4 bases and the V segment lost 0 bases, leaving 1 base of the junction unmatched. Germline loops: CDR1 SGHRS, CDR2 YFSETQ. DNA for the CDR3: TGCGCCAGCAGCTTGGGGGACAGAAATCAGCCCCAGCATTTT. It encodes CASSLGDRNQPQHF.

There are a few counts of this clone. The CDR3 DNA reads as TGTGCCAGCAGCTCCTATACAGCCTATGGCTACACCTTC. It yields the protein CASSSYTAYGYTF. The V call is TRBV7-2, the J call TRBJ1-2, with unresolved D. Germline CDR1 reads SGHTA; CDR2 reads FQGNSA. This CDR3 has 13 amino acids. Trimming pared 4 bases from V and 4 bases from J, leaving 10 bases between.

This clone was detected only a few times. The rearrangement joins TRBV7-2 to TRBJ2-7, with 9 bases aligning to TRBD1. This CDR3 spans 14 amino acids. The trim removed 4 bases at V and 7 bases at J, leaving 8 bases unmatched. The germline CDR1 and CDR2 sequences are SGHTA and FQGNSA. The CDR3 region has the DNA TGTGCCAGCAGCTCAGGGACAGGGACGAGGGAGCAGTACTTC. This codes for CASSSGTGTREQYF.

This clone was detected a few times. The chain joins TRBV27 to TRBJ1-3; D is unclear. The CDR3 contains 12 residues. Trimming took off 7 bases at V and 4 bases at J, with 8 bases between the two ends. CDR1 is MNHEY and CDR2 is SMNVEV in the germline V gene (reference sequence). The CDR3 region is CASMSSGNTIYF. DNA of the CDR3: TGTGCCAGCATGAGTTCCGGAAACACCATATATTTT.

V gene TRBV19 combines with J gene TRBJ2-1; D perhaps matches TRBD2 (5 bases). Germline V gene sequence: CDR1 LNHDA, CDR2 SQIVND (reference sequence). CDR3 size: 14 residues. The V and J ends lost 8 bases and 7 bases respectively, with 18 bases between them. CDR3 coding DNA: TGTGCCAGTCGAGGGCGGCTAGTGAGTAATGAGCAGTTCTTC. Protein product: CASRGRLVSNEQFF.

This clone occurred a few times. The V call is TRBV5-4, the J call TRBJ2-1, with TRBD2 matching over 14 bases. Germline-derived CDR1 and CDR2 are SGHNT and YYREEE (reference sequence). This CDR3 has 16 residues. Unmatched junction bases numbered 6, after V lost 9 bases and J lost 1 base. This chain's CDR3 is CAIGTSGRNSYNEQFF. The CDR3 nucleotides are TGTGCCATCGGGACTAGCGGGAGAAATTCCTACAATGAGCAGTTCTTC.

This clone was counted between two and nine times. V gene TRBV5-1 combines with J gene TRBJ2-5; 9 bases agree with TRBD2. Looked up from germline, CDR1 is SGHRS and CDR2 is YFSETQ. The V and J ends lost 4 bases and 5 bases, in that order; junction bases with no gene match: 12. The length of the CDR3 is 16 residues. The CDR3 is CASSPSMAGGPETQYF. The CDR3 DNA is TGCGCCAGCAGCCCAAGTATGGCGGGAGGGCCGGAGACCCAGTACTTC.

This clone was seen more than once but under ten times. This sequence joins TRBV6-1 and TRBJ2-3; 7 nucleotides line up with TRBD1. V lost 2 bases to trimming and J lost 3 bases; unmatched junction nucleotides: 11. The CDR3 has 17 residues. Germline V gene data show CDR1 as MNHNS and CDR2 as SASEGT. The CDR3, as DNA: TGTGCCAGCAGTGAAAGGACAGGCGGTGGGTATACAGATACGCAGTATTTT. Residues: CASSERTGGGYTDTQYF.

This clone has a handful of counts. The chain links TRBV6-6 to TRBJ2-1, with no clear D. Trimming shortened V by 0 bases and J by 6 bases, and 12 bases separated the two germline ends. Germline CDR1 and CDR2: MNHNY and SVGAGI (reference sequence). This CDR3 contains 15 residues. The CDR3 nucleotides read TGTGCCAGCAGTTACTCTTGGGATCGAGGCAATGAGCAGTTCTTC. Amino acid sequence: CASSYSWDRGNEQFF.

Remarks on this clone: Other DNA sequences in the sample encode the same CDR3. V gene TRBV7-3 combines with J gene TRBJ2-5; no clear D. Germline CDR1 reads SGHTA; CDR2 reads FQGTGA. The CDR3 spans 13 residues. The V gene lost 3 bases and the J gene lost 4 bases, with 9 bases spanning the gap. The CDR3 protein is CASSFGSGETQYF. The CDR3 DNA is TGTGCCAGCAGCTTCGGCTCCGGAGAGACCCAGTACTTC.